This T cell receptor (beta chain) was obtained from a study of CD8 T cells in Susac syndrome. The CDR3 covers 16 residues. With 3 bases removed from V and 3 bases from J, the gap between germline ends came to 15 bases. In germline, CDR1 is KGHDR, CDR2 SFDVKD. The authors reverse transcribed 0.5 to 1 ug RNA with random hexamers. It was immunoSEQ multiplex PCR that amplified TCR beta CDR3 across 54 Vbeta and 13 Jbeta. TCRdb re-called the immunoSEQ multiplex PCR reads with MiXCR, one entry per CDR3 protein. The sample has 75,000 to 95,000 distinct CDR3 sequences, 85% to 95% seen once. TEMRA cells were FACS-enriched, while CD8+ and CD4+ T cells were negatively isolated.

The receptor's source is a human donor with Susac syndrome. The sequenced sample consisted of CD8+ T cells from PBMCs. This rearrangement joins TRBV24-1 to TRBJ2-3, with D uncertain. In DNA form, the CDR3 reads TGTGCCACCAGTGATCACGGTAGCAGCACGACAGATACGCAGTATTTT. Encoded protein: CATSDHGSSTTDTQYF.